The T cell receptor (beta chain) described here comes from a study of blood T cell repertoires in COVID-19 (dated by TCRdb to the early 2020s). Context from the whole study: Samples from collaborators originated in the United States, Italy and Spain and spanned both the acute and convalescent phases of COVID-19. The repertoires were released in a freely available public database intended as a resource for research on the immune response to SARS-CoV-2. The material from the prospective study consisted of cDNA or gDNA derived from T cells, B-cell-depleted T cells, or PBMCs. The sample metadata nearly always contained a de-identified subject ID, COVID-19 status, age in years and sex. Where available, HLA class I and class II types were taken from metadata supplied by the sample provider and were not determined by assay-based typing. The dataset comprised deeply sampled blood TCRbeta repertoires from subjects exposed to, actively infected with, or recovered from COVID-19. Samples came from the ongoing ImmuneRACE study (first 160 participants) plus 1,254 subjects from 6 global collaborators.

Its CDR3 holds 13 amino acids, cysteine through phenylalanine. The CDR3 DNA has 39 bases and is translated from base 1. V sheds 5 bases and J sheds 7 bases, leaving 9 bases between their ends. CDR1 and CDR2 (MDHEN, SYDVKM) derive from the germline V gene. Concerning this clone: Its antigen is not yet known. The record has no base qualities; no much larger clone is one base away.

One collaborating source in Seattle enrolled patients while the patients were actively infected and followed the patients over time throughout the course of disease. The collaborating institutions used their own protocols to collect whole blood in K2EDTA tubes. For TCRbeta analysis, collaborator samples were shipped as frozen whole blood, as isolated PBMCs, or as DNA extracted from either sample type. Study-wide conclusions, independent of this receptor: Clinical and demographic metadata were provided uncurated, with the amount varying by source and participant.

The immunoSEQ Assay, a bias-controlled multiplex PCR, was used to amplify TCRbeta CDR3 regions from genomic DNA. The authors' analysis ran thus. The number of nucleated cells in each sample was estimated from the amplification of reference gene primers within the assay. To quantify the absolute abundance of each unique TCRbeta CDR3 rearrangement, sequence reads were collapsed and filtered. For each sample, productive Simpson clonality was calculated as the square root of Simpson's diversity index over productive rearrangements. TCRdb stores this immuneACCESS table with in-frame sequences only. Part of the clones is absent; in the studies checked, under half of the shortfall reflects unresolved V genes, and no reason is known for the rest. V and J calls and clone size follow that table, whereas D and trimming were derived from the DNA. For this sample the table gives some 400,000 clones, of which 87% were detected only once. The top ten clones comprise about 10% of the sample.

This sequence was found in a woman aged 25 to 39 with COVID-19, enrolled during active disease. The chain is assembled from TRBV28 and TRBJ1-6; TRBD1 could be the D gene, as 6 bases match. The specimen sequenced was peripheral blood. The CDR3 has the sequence CASSVTGNSPLHF. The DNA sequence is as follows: TGTGCCAGCAGTGTCACAGGGAATTCACCCCTCCACTTT.